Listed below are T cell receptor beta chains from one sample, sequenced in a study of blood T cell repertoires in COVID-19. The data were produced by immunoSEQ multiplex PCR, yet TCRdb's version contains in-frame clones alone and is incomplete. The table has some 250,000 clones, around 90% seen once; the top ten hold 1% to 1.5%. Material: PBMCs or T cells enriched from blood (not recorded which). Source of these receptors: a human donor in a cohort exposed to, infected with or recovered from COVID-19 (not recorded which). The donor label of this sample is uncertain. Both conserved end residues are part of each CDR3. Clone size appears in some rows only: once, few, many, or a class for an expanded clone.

CASSLGYNEQFF,TRBV3-1/TRBV3-2,NA,TRBJ2-1
CSARGGYEQYF,TRBV20-1,NA,TRBJ2-7
CASSWGQGSYEQYF,TRBV6-5,NA,TRBJ2-7
CASSVERTDTQYF,TRBV6-4,NA,TRBJ2-3
CASSGGTGGALVGYTF,TRBV9,once,TRBJ1-2
CASSQAWTGQVETQYF,TRBV4-2,NA,TRBJ2-5
CASTLAGGDNEQFF,TRBV2,NA,TRBJ2-1
CASSPGLAGGWGTDTQYF,TRBV7-2,NA,TRBJ2-3
CASSLDRYNEQFF,TRBV7-2,NA,TRBJ2-1
CASSSQDRVYEQYF,TRBV5-1,once,TRBJ2-7
CASSYGTSRDNEQFF,TRBV6-2/TRBV6-3,once,TRBJ2-1
CASSLGDGGSYEQYF,TRBV7-7,NA,TRBJ2-7
CASSLFFIMRQNYGYTF,TRBV28,NA,TRBJ1-2
CASSFDRDTEAFF,TRBV7-9,NA,TRBJ1-1
CASSLEASGETQYF,TRBV11-2,NA,TRBJ2-5
CASSRQYGYTF,TRBV5-6,NA,TRBJ1-2
CASSSRDSSGNTIYF,TRBV7-9,NA,TRBJ1-3
CASSSSLTGELFF,TRBV7-9,NA,TRBJ2-2
CAISGTAGQGHYEQYF,TRBV10-3,once,TRBJ2-7
CASSLGRGRGNTEAFF,TRBV11-2,NA,TRBJ1-1
CASSLDRRDWFF,TRBV18,few,TRBJ1-1
CASSSQGDQPQHF,TRBV5-5,NA,TRBJ1-5
CASSMQLAAYNEQFF,TRBV19,NA,TRBJ2-1
CASSSDGTNQPQHF,TRBV18,NA,TRBJ1-5
CAWMGPGDYEQYF,TRBV30,NA,TRBJ2-7
CASSPPGQSGTQYF,TRBV5-4,NA,TRBJ2-5
CASSDTKGGVQFF,TRBV2,NA,TRBJ2-1
CASSSLTGYSEAFF,TRBV7-9,NA,TRBJ1-1
CASSGQGYNEQFF,TRBV5-1,once,TRBJ2-1
CSASRSGGTGELFF,TRBV20-1,NA,TRBJ2-2
CASSPQGDSPLHF,TRBV18,few,TRBJ1-6
CASSDYGVESNQPQHF,TRBV2,NA,TRBJ1-5
CASSPRDKNTGELFF,TRBV18,once,TRBJ2-2
CASSPRTSGAAINEQFF,TRBV9,NA,TRBJ2-1
CASSLGRNTEAFF,TRBV11-1,NA,TRBJ1-1
CASRSGAGGYTF,TRBV28,NA,TRBJ1-2
CASSIETSGGEQFF,TRBV19,NA,TRBJ2-1
CASSSRPDRDRGDNEQFF,TRBV5-1,NA,TRBJ2-1
CASSLGGNPYEQYF,TRBV5-6,NA,TRBJ2-7
CASSIGGGLTDTQYF,TRBV19,NA,TRBJ2-3
CSAVRTANTEAFF,TRBV29-1,NA,TRBJ1-1
CASSFDPSNEQFF,TRBV12-3/TRBV12-4,NA,TRBJ2-1
CASSQEWSQVNTEAFF,TRBV4-1,NA,TRBJ1-1
CAWSVRPQGIDYGYTF,TRBV30,NA,TRBJ1-2
CASSQVGQGLEVNQPQHF,TRBV3-1/TRBV3-2,NA,TRBJ1-5
CASSHSGRAYEQYF,TRBV6-5,NA,TRBJ2-7
CASGPTGAYGYTF,TRBV5-1,once,TRBJ1-2
CASSLGTGLFSETQYF,TRBV7-3,once,TRBJ2-5
CASSDLRGQGTEEQFF,TRBV19,once,TRBJ2-1
CASRSGQGASEQYF,TRBV5-1,few,TRBJ2-7
CASSLRQKSYEQYF,TRBV7-2,NA,TRBJ2-7
CASSLQGLNYGYTF,TRBV5-1,once,TRBJ1-2
CAWSHSLLAGGHFQETQYF,TRBV30,NA,TRBJ2-5
CASSPGLHNEQFF,TRBV7-9,once,TRBJ2-1
CASRSGQGAPGSAEAFF,TRBV5-1,NA,TRBJ1-1
CASSYSAQGPLAGYTF,TRBV6-6,NA,TRBJ1-2
CASSLQGTSTDTQYF,TRBV28,NA,TRBJ2-3
CASSSLYTEAFF,TRBV4-2,NA,TRBJ1-1
CASSPPTGLHEKLFF,TRBV28,NA,TRBJ1-4